This is a list of T cell receptor beta chains from one sample in a study of blood T cells in healthy people across ages. One entry per CDR3 protein, called by TCRdb with MiXCR from the 5' RACE reads. Among 1,500,000 or so distinct CDR3 sequences listed, 42% were seen once. Sequencing input: blood. These receptors came from a young woman in good health. Both conserved end residues are part of each CDR3. A D gene is named only where the DNA matches it firmly. Expanded clones are given a class, and other clones once, few, many or no size at all.

size: NA
D: NA
V: TRBV13
J: TRBJ2-1
DNA: TGTGCCAGCAGCCATATGGGCAATGAGCAGTTCTTC
CDR3: CASSHMGNEQFF

size: NA
D: NA
V: TRBV12-3/TRBV12-4
J: TRBJ2-3
DNA: TGTGCCAGCAGGCTTTGGGTGAGAGCAGATACGCAGTATTTT
CDR3: CASRLWVRADTQYF

size: few
D: TRBD1
V: TRBV18
J: TRBJ2-7
DNA: TGTGCCAGCTCACCGCAGGGACAGACCTACGAGCAGTACTTC
CDR3: CASSPQGQTYEQYF

size: NA
D: TRBD1
V: TRBV11-2
J: TRBJ1-2
DNA: TGTGCCAGCAGCTTGGGGTTTGGGACAGGGGTTAACTATGGCTACACCTTC
CDR3: CASSLGFGTGVNYGYTF

size: few
D: NA
V: TRBV4-1
J: TRBJ2-2
DNA: TGCGCCAGCAGCCAAGATCGTAGCGAGAACACCGGGGAGCTGTTTTTT
CDR3: CASSQDRSENTGELFF

size: NA
D: TRBD1
V: TRBV6-5
J: TRBJ1-5
DNA: TGTGCCAGCAGTGCCCGGACAGGGAGGAATCAGCCCCAGCATTTT
CDR3: CASSARTGRNQPQHF

size: once
D: TRBD1
V: TRBV7-6
J: TRBJ2-5
DNA: TGTGCCAGCAGCTCACTGACAGGGATGGAGACCCAGTACTTC
CDR3: CASSSLTGMETQYF

size: NA
D: TRBD2
V: TRBV27
J: TRBJ2-5
DNA: TGTGCCAGCAAGCCTAGCGGGTGTATAGAGACCCAGTACTTC
CDR3: CASKPSGCIETQYF

size: NA
D: NA
V: TRBV7-2
J: TRBJ2-3
DNA: TGTGCCAGCAGCTTCATAGTGGATACGCAGTATTTT
CDR3: CASSFIVDTQYF

size: NA
D: TRBD1
V: TRBV20-1
J: TRBJ2-1
DNA: TGCAGCGGATACTTCAGGGGGCGGTTCTTC
CDR3: CSGYFRGRFF

size: NA
D: NA
V: TRBV7-2
J: TRBJ2-1
DNA: TGTGCCAGCAGCTATGATAGTTGGAATGAGCAGTTCTTC
CDR3: CASSYDSWNEQFF

size: many
D: NA
V: TRBV7-2
J: TRBJ2-3
DNA: TGTGCCAGCAGCTCCAGTTCCAGCACAGATACGCAGTATTTT
CDR3: CASSSSSSTDTQYF

size: NA
D: NA
V: TRBV2
J: TRBJ2-5
DNA: TGTGCCAGCATCGGTCGGGGGGAGACCCAGTACTTC
CDR3: CASIGRGETQYF

size: NA
D: TRBD1
V: TRBV5-1
J: TRBJ2-7
DNA: TGCGCCAGCAGCTTTAGCAGGGGGAACGAGCAGTACTTC
CDR3: CASSFSRGNEQYF

size: NA
D: NA
V: TRBV20-1
J: TRBJ2-4
DNA: TGCAGTGCTCCCCTAGTGGTCAAAAACATTCAGTACTTC
CDR3: CSAPLVVKNIQYF

size: NA
D: NA
V: TRBV28
J: TRBJ1-2
DNA: TGTGCCAGCAGTTTACAACAGGGTAGGGTCAACACCTTC
CDR3: CASSLQQGRVNTF

size: NA
D: NA
V: TRBV4-3
J: TRBJ1-5
DNA: TGCGCCAGCAGCCAAGAGATGTCGGCGGGGGCAACGAGCAATCAGCCCCAGCATTTT
CDR3: CASSQEMSAGATSNQPQHF

size: few
D: NA
V: TRBV15
J: TRBJ1-2
DNA: TGTGCCACCAGCAGAGATCGTGGGGCTAGTGGCTACACCTTC
CDR3: CATSRDRGASGYTF

size: once
D: TRBD1
V: TRBV9
J: TRBJ1-2
DNA: TGTGCCAGCAGCGGCGTATCCGGGACAGCCGCCTATGGCTACACCTTC
CDR3: CASSGVSGTAAYGYTF

size: NA
D: NA
V: TRBV2
J: TRBJ1-2
DNA: TGTGCCAGCAAGTACCGGGACGGCTCGTCTAACTATGGCTACACCTTC
CDR3: CASKYRDGSSNYGYTF

size: many
D: TRBD2
V: TRBV29-1
J: TRBJ2-1
DNA: TGCAGCGTTGAAGGGACTAGCGGGAGCTCCTACAATGAGCAGTTCTTC
CDR3: CSVEGTSGSSYNEQFF

size: NA
D: NA
V: TRBV29-1
J: TRBJ1-1
DNA: TGCAGCGTCAAGGGCACTGAAGCTTTCTTT
CDR3: CSVKGTEAFF

size: many
D: NA
V: TRBV29-1
J: TRBJ2-7
DNA: TGCAGCGTTGTAGGAGAATTTGGCGCCTACGGGCAGTACTTC
CDR3: CSVVGEFGAYGQYF

size: few
D: NA
V: TRBV7-8
J: TRBJ1-2
DNA: TGTGCCAGCAGCTCACCCTCCGGGGACACGGGCTACACCTTC
CDR3: CASSSPSGDTGYTF

size: NA
D: NA
V: TRBV24-1
J: TRBJ2-3
DNA: TGTGCCACCAGTGGTCCCCTCACAGATACGCAGTATTTT
CDR3: CATSGPLTDTQYF

size: NA
D: NA
V: TRBV5-1
J: TRBJ2-7
DNA: TGCGCCAGCCAATCCATCAGGGCTATTAGTTCCTACGAGCAGTACTTC
CDR3: CASQSIRAISSYEQYF

size: NA
D: NA
V: TRBV6-5
J: TRBJ1-2
DNA: TGTGCCAGCAGTATCACAGAGACTAACTATGGCTACACCTTC
CDR3: CASSITETNYGYTF

size: few
D: NA
V: TRBV10-3
J: TRBJ1-1
DNA: TGTGCCATCAGTGAGAGCCCCGTCGGTAGGAACACTGAAGCTTTCTTT
CDR3: CAISESPVGRNTEAFF

size: NA
D: NA
V: TRBV29-1
J: TRBJ2-7
DNA: TGCAGCGTTGGGGGTGGACAGACATACAATGAGCAGTACTTC
CDR3: CSVGGGQTYNEQYF

size: NA
D: TRBD2
V: TRBV20-1
J: TRBJ2-3
DNA: TGCAGTGCTAGAGGGACTAGCGGGGGGACCTCCACAGATACGCAGTATTTT
CDR3: CSARGTSGGTSTDTQYF

size: NA
D: TRBD2
V: TRBV20-1
J: TRBJ2-1
DNA: TGCAGTGCTATTCTAGCGGGGGGTCCCTACAATGAGCAGTTCTTC
CDR3: CSAILAGGPYNEQFF

size: once
D: NA
V: TRBV6-2/TRBV6-3
J: TRBJ2-5
DNA: TGTGCCAGCAGTAACAGGGTGGAAGAGACCCGGTACTTC
CDR3: CASSNRVEETRYF

size: few
D: NA
V: TRBV28
J: TRBJ2-5
DNA: TGTGCCAGCAGTTCTCTGTTCCCAGGGTCAGAGACCCAGTACTTC
CDR3: CASSSLFPGSETQYF

size: NA
D: TRBD2
V: TRBV4-3
J: TRBJ2-7
DNA: TGCGCCAGCAGCCAAGACGGGCCCTCTAGCGGGGGCGTCAATGAGCAGTACTTC
CDR3: CASSQDGPSSGGVNEQYF

size: NA
D: TRBD2
V: TRBV6-2/TRBV6-3
J: TRBJ2-1
DNA: TGTGCCAGCGGTGACGGGGGGGCGCTTTACAATGAGCAGTTCTTC
CDR3: CASGDGGALYNEQFF

size: NA
D: TRBD2
V: TRBV20-1
J: TRBJ2-7
DNA: TGCAGTGTTGGACTAGCGGGGACGGCTTACGAGCAGTACTTC
CDR3: CSVGLAGTAYEQYF

size: NA
D: NA
V: TRBV9
J: TRBJ1-1
DNA: TGTGCCAGCAGCGTAGTTCCGGAGAACACTGAAGCTTTCTTT
CDR3: CASSVVPENTEAFF

size: NA
D: NA
V: TRBV7-2
J: TRBJ1-2
DNA: TGTGCCAGCAGCTTCAGACCCTCAGCCAACTATGGCTACACCTTC
CDR3: CASSFRPSANYGYTF

size: NA
D: NA
V: TRBV10-2
J: TRBJ2-3
DNA: TGCGCCAGCAGTGAGTTGCGGGCAGATACGCAGTATTTT
CDR3: CASSELRADTQYF

size: few
D: NA
V: TRBV7-2
J: TRBJ2-7
DNA: TGTGCCAGCAAAAAGGAAGCTTCGGGCTCCTACGAGCAGTACTTC
CDR3: CASKKEASGSYEQYF

size: NA
D: NA
V: TRBV7-2
J: TRBJ1-2
DNA: TGTGCCAGCAGCTTAGGGGGCGGGACAAACTATGGCTACACCTTC
CDR3: CASSLGGGTNYGYTF

size: NA
D: NA
V: TRBV29-1
J: TRBJ1-1
DNA: TGCAGCGTTGAAAAGGGGGAGAGCGCTGAAGCTTTCTTT
CDR3: CSVEKGESAEAFF

size: NA
D: TRBD1
V: TRBV5-5
J: TRBJ2-2
DNA: TGTGCCAGCAGCTTCGGGACAGGGACCACCGGGGAGCTGTTTTTT
CDR3: CASSFGTGTTGELFF

size: few
D: NA
V: TRBV7-9
J: TRBJ1-1
DNA: TGTGCCAGCAGCGACCGGGACCACGGTTGGGCTTTCTTT
CDR3: CASSDRDHGWAFF

size: NA
D: NA
V: TRBV11-1
J: TRBJ2-4
DNA: TGTGCCAGCAGCATAACCCACAGAAATGTAGCCAAAAACATTCAGTACTTC
CDR3: CASSITHRNVAKNIQYF

size: NA
D: NA
V: TRBV7-2
J: TRBJ2-1
DNA: TGTGCCAGCAGCCCACGCACAGTAGTGGGCGGGTTCTTC
CDR3: CASSPRTVVGGFF

size: NA
D: TRBD1
V: TRBV7-9
J: TRBJ1-1
DNA: TGTGCCAGCAGCTTAGAGGGGGCGCAAAATGAAGCTTTCTTT
CDR3: CASSLEGAQNEAFF

size: NA
D: NA
V: TRBV2
J: TRBJ2-7
DNA: TGTGCCAGCAGACCGGGCCTTTGGAACGAGCAGTACTTC
CDR3: CASRPGLWNEQYF

size: NA
D: NA
V: TRBV6-6
J: TRBJ2-2
DNA: TGTGCCATCCGAGGACACTACACCGGGGAGCTGTTTTTT
CDR3: CAIRGHYTGELFF

size: few
D: TRBD1
V: TRBV5-1
J: TRBJ1-2
DNA: TGCGCCAGCAGCTTGATTCAGGGGGCGCTTGGCTACACCTTC
CDR3: CASSLIQGALGYTF

size: few
D: TRBD2
V: TRBV4-1
J: TRBJ2-2
DNA: TGCGCCAGCAGCCAATTTCGGGGGGTTTTTGGGGAGCTGTTTTTT
CDR3: CASSQFRGVFGELFF

size: many
D: NA
V: TRBV20-1
J: TRBJ2-1
DNA: TGCAGTGCCCCACATAATGCCTTCAATGAGCAGTTCTTC
CDR3: CSAPHNAFNEQFF

size: NA
D: NA
V: TRBV5-1
J: TRBJ2-5
DNA: TGCGCCAGCAGCTTGGTAGCTGGGCTCCAAGAGACCCAGTACTTC
CDR3: CASSLVAGLQETQYF

size: few
D: NA
V: TRBV4-3
J: TRBJ2-5
DNA: TGCGCCAGCAGCCAAGACTACGGCGAGAGGGAGCAGTACTTC
CDR3: CASSQDYGEREQYF

size: few
D: NA
V: TRBV6-6
J: TRBJ1-5
DNA: TGTGCCAGCAGAAGTCCAGGGGATAATCAGCCCCAGCATTTT
CDR3: CASRSPGDNQPQHF

size: NA
D: NA
V: TRBV7-9
J: TRBJ1-1
DNA: TGTGCCAGCAACTTAGATACGGTTGAAGCTTTCTTT
CDR3: CASNLDTVEAFF

size: NA
D: TRBD2
V: TRBV10-3
J: TRBJ2-5
DNA: TGTGCCATCAGTGGGGTTAGCGGGATAGAGACCCAGTACTTC
CDR3: CAISGVSGIETQYF

size: NA
D: NA
V: TRBV7-9
J: TRBJ1-4
DNA: TGTGCCAGCAGAGATCAAGATGAAAAACTGTTTTTT
CDR3: CASRDQDEKLFF

size: NA
D: NA
V: TRBV6-6
J: TRBJ2-7
DNA: TGTGCCGGCAGTTACTCGCCGGGGGCGCCGGACCAGTACTTC
CDR3: CAGSYSPGAPDQYF